This record concerns one T cell receptor (beta chain) sequence. This specimen comes from a study of blood T cell repertoires in COVID-19. In the study overall: PBMCs, B-cell-depleted T cells, or T cells were the source of the cDNA or gDNA that made up the material.

As originally analysed: For nucleated cells, counts were estimated from reference gene primer amplification. Sequenced by immunoSEQ multiplex PCR; TCRdb stores in-frame clones only, minus some. V and J calls and clone size follow that table, whereas D and trimming were derived from the DNA. The table includes roughly 250,000 clones, approximately 86% detected once. Germline CDR1 MNHEY, CDR2 SVGEGT. CDR3 size: 17 residues. V lost 5 bases and J lost 1; bases outside the gene matches: 9. Participant ages covered roughly 18 to 89 years across about two dozen US areas. Donors of Cohort 3 who recovered were those that had two negative PCRs, clearance, or symptom resolution.

The material sequenced was PBMCs or T cells enriched from blood (not recorded which). This TCR was recovered from a woman aged 50 to 60 who had recovered from COVID-19. The chain carries TRBV6-2 or TRBV6-3 and TRBJ1-5, with 9 bases that match TRBD1. The CDR3 region is CASSQKGQGYSNQPQHF. The CDR3 coding sequence is TGTGCCAGCAGTCAAAAGGGACAGGGCTACAGCAATCAGCCCCAGCATTTT.